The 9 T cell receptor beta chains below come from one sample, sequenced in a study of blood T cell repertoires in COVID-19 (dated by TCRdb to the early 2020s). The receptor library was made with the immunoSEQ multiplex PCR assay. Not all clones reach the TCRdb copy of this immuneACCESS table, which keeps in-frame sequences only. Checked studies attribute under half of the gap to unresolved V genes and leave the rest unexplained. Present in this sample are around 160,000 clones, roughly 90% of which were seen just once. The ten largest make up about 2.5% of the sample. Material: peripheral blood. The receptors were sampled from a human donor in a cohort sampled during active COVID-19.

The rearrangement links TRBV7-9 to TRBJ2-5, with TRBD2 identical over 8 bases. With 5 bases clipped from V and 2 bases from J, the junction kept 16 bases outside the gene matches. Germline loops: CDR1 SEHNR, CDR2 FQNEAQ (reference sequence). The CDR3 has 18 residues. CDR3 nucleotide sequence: TGTGCCAGCAGCATCCCCGTCGGGAGTAGCGGGGATCAAGAGACCCAGTACTTC. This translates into CASSIPVGSSGDQETQYF. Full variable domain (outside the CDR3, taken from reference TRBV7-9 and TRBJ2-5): DTGVSQNPRHKITKRGQNVTFRCDPISEHNRLYWYRQTLGQGPEFLTYFQNEAQLEKSRLLSDRFSAERPKGSFSTLEIQRTEQGDSAMYLCASSIPVGSSGDQETQYFGPGTRLLVL.

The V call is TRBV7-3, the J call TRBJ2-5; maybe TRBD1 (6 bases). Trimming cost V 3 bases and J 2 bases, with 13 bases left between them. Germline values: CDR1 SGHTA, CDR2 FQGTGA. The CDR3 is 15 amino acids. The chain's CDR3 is CASSFEFGTQETQYF. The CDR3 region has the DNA TGTGCCAGCAGCTTCGAGTTCGGGACACAAGAGACCCAGTACTTC. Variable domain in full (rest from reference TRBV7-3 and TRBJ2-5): GAGVSQTPSNKVTEKGKYVELRCDPISGHTALYWYRQSLGQGPEFLIYFQGTGAADDSGLPNDRFFAVRPEGSVSTLKIQRTERGDSAVYLCASSFEFGTQETQYFGPGTRLLVL.

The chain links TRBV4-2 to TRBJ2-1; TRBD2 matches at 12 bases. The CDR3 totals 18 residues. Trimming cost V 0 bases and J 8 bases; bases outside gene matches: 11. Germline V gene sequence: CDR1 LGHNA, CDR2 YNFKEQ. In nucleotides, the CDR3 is TGTGCCAGCAGCCAAGATAAGGCTAGCGGGGGGGGCAGGGATGAGCAGTTCTTC. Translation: CASSQDKASGGGRDEQFF.

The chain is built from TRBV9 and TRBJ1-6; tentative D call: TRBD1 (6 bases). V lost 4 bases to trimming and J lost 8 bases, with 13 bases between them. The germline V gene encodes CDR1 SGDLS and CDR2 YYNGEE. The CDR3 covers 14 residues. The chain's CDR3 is CASSPRQVDSPLHF. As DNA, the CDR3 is TGTGCCAGCAGCCCCCGACAGGTTGATTCACCCCTCCACTTT.

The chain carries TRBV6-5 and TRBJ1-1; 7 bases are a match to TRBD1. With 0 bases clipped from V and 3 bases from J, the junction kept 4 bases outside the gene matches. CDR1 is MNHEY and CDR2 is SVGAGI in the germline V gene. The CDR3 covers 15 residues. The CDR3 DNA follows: TGTGCCAGCAGTTACTCGATAAGGGGGCACACTGAAGCTTTCTTT. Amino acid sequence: CASSYSIRGHTEAFF.

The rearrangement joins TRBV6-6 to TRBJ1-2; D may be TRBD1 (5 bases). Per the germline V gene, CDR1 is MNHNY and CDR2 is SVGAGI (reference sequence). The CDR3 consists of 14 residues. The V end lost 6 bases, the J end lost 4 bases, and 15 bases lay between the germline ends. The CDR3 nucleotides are TGTGCCAGCAGAACAGGAGCCCTTGCCTATGGCTACACCTTC. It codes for CASRTGALAYGYTF.

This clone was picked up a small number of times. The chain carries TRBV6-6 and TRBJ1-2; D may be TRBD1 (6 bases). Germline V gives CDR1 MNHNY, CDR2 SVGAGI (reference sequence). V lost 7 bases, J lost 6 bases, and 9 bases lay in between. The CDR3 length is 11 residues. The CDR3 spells CASNHRDGYTF. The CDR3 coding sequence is TGTGCCAGCAACCACAGGGATGGCTACACCTTC.

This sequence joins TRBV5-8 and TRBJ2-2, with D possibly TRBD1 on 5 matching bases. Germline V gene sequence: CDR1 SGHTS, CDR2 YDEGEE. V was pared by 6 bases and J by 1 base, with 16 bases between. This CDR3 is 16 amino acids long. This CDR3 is CASKPQGNENTGELFF. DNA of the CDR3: TGTGCCAGCAAGCCCCAGGGTAACGAGAACACCGGGGAGCTGTTTTTT. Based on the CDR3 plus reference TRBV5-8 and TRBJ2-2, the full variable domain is EAGVTQSPTHLIKTRGQQATLRCSPISGHTSVYWYQQALGLGLQFLLWYDEGEERNRGNFPPRFSGRQFPNYSSELNVNALELEDSALYLCASKPQGNENTGELFFGEGSRLTVL.

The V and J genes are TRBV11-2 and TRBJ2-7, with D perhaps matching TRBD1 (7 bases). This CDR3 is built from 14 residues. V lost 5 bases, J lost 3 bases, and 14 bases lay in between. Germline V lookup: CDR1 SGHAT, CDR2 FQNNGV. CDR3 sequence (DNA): TGTGCCAGCAGCGGGCGGGGACAGAACTACGAGCAGTACTTC. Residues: CASSGRGQNYEQYF.